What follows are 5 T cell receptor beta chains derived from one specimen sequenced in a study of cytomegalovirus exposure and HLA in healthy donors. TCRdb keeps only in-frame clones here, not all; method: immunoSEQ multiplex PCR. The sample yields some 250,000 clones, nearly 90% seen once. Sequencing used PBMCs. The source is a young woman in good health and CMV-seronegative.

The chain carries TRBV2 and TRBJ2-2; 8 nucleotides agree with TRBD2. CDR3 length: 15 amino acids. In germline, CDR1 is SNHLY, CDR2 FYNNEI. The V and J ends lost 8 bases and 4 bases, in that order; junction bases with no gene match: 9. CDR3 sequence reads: CASGVAGTRTGELFF. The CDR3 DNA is TGTGCCAGCGGGGTAGCGGGGACTCGCACCGGGGAGCTGTTTTTT.

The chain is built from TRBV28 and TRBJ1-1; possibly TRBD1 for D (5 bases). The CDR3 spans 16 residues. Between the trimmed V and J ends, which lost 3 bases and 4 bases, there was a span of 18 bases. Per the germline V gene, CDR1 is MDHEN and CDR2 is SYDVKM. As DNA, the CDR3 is TGTGCCAGCAGTTTGGGGGGGAGTACTTGGAGCACTGAAGCTTTCTTT. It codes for CASSLGGSTWSTEAFF.

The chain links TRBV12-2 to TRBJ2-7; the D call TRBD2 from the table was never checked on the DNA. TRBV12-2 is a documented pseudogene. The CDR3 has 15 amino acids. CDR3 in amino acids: CASRLEGGHPYEQYV. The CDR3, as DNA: TGTGCAAGTCGCTTAGAGGGAGGGCACCCCTACGAGCAGTACGTC.

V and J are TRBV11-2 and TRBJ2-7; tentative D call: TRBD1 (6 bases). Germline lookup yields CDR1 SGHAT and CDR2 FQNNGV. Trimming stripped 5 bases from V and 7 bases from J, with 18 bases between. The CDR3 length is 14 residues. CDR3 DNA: TGTGCCAGCAGCCCCGCTAGGGACACTGAGGAGCAGTACTTC. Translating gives CASSPARDTEEQYF.

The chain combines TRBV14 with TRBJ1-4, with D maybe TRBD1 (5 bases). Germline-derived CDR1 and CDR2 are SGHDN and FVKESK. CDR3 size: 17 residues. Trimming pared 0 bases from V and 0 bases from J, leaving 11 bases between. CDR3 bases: TGTGCCAGCAGCCAAGATATTCAGGGTCCAACTAATGAAAAACTGTTTTTT. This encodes CASSQDIQGPTNEKLFF.